These 18 T cell receptor beta chains were sequenced from one sample in a study of CD8+CD57+ T cells in acquired aplastic anemia. CDR3 and TCR beta VDJ profiling relied on genomic DNA as the template. TCRdb re-analysed the reads in MiXCR, keeping a single row per CDR3 protein. The table records about 98,000 distinct CDR3 sequences, 55% to 80% of them present only once. Patients sequenced had flow cytometry evidence of CD8+CD57+ cell expansion. What was sequenced was sorted CD4+, CD8+, or CD8+CD57+ T cells (not recorded which) from PBMCs. The receptors were gathered from a human donor with aplastic anemia.

This clonotype was seen a few times. The J gene is TRBJ1-6, the V gene TRBV7-2, with 8 bases identical to TRBD1. The germline V gene encodes CDR1 SGHTA and CDR2 FQGNSA. Unmatched junction bases numbered 7, after V lost 6 bases and J lost 6 bases. The CDR3 loop spans 15 amino acids. The CDR3 DNA is TGTGCCAGCAGTCTGGGACAGGAGTTTAATTCACCCCTCCACTTT. This sequence encodes CASSLGQEFNSPLHF.

DNA of the CDR3: TGTGCCAGCAGTGATGCGGACAGGGAAGCTTTCTTT. Translated, it gives CASSDADREAFF. The chain uses TRBV6-1 and TRBJ1-1; 7 bases line up with TRBD1. V shed 3 bases, J shed 8 bases, and the junction held 3 bases outside the gene matches. Germline V gives CDR1 MNHNS, CDR2 SASEGT. CDR3 length: 12 residues.

This rearrangement joins TRBV6-1 to TRBJ2-2, with D unresolved. V was cut by 8 bases and J by 2 bases, with 9 bases left in between. Germline V gene data show CDR1 as MNHNS and CDR2 as SASEGT. CDR3 size: 13 residues. The CDR3 loop reads CASRSENTGELFF. In DNA form, the CDR3 reads TGTGCCAGCCGGAGTGAAAACACCGGGGAGCTGTTTTTT.

The V and J genes are TRBV4-3 and TRBJ1-2; D is unclear. Germline CDR1 and CDR2: LGHNA and YSLEER. V was cut by 0 bases and J by 9 bases, with 11 bases left in between. The CDR3 loop spans 13 amino acids. The CDR3 here is CASSQDWVGSYTF. DNA of the CDR3: TGCGCCAGCAGCCAAGATTGGGTGGGGAGCTACACCTTC.

This chain joins TRBV7-3 and TRBJ2-5; 10 bases match TRBD1. CDR1 is SGHTA and CDR2 is FQGTGA in the germline V gene. V was pared by 4 bases and J by 4 bases, with 0 bases of the junction left unmatched. The CDR3 is 13 amino acids. This chain's CDR3 is CASSWTGGETQYF. The DNA for the CDR3 is TGTGCCAGCAGCTGGACAGGGGGAGAGACCCAGTACTTC. The variable domain in full, with the rest retrieved from reference TRBV7-3 and TRBJ2-5, is GAGVSQTPSNKVTEKGKYVELRCDPISGHTALYWYRQSLGQGPEFLIYFQGTGAADDSGLPNDRFFAVRPEGSVSTLKIQRTERGDSAVYLCASSWTGGETQYFGPGTRLLVL.

Only a few counts were recorded for this clonotype. J is TRBJ2-7 and V is TRBV19; 12 bases fit TRBD2. The CDR3 runs 16 residues. Trimming at V came to 5 bases and at J to 2 bases, leaving 7 bases not matched to a gene. Germline V gives CDR1 LNHDA, CDR2 SQIVND (reference sequence). The DNA for the CDR3 is TGTGCCAGTAGTCCCTCTAGCGGGGGGGATACCTACGAGCAGTACTTC. Amino acid sequence: CASSPSSGGDTYEQYF.

This chain connects TRBV7-2 to TRBJ2-7; 14 nucleotides agree with TRBD2. Trimming removed 5 bases from V and 7 bases from J; junction bases left unmatched: 4. The CDR3 consists of 14 residues. Germline V gene lookup returns CDR1 SGHTA and CDR2 FQGNSA. The CDR3 coding sequence is TGTGCCAGCAGCGGACTAGCGGGAGGATTTGAGCAGTACTTC. It translates to CASSGLAGGFEQYF.

The rearrangement joins TRBV7-8 to TRBJ1-4; 9 nucleotides line up with TRBD1. The CDR3 is 14 amino acids. Trimming took 8 bases from V and 8 from J; bases not matched to a gene: 9. Germline-derived CDR1 and CDR2 are SGHVS and FQNEAQ. The CDR3 spells CASGTGGLREKLFF. The CDR3 DNA follows: TGTGCCAGCGGAACAGGGGGCTTGCGGGAAAAACTGTTTTTT.

The chain employs TRBV10-3 and TRBJ1-1; maybe TRBD1 (5 bases). Per germline, CDR1 ENHRY and CDR2 SYGVKD. Trimming stripped 4 bases from V and 5 bases from J, with 11 bases between. CDR3 length: 13 amino acids. Here the CDR3 reads CAISGAGRTEAFF. DNA for the CDR3: TGTGCCATCAGTGGGGCAGGGAGGACTGAAGCTTTCTTT.

The chain uses TRBV5-5 and TRBJ1-1; possibly TRBD1 for D (5 bases). Deletions cut 1 base from V and 4 bases from J, with 11 bases between. CDR3 length equals 14 residues. Germline-derived CDR1 and CDR2 are SGHKS and YYEKEE (reference sequence). CDR3 protein: CASSLFQGSTEAFF. Written as DNA, the CDR3 is TGTGCCAGCAGCTTGTTCCAGGGTAGCACTGAAGCTTTCTTT.

The chain employs TRBV20-1 and TRBJ2-1, with TRBD1 matching 7 bases. CDR1 and CDR2 (germline): DFQATT, SNEGSKA (reference sequence). Trimming cost V 7 bases and J 3 bases; bases outside gene matches: 12. CDR3 size: 15 residues. This chain's CDR3 is CSVQGEQKDYNEQFF. Here the CDR3 DNA reads TGCAGTGTTCAGGGGGAGCAGAAAGACTACAATGAGCAGTTCTTC.

This chain connects TRBV20-1 to TRBJ1-1; tentatively, D is TRBD1 (6 bases). This CDR3 region has 14 residues. Trimming left V 3 bases short and J 1 base short, with 12 bases between. CDR1 is DFQATT and CDR2 is SNEGSKA in the germline V gene (reference sequence). CDR3 amino acids: CSARENRANTEAFF. The CDR3 DNA follows: TGCAGTGCTAGGGAGAACAGGGCGAACACTGAAGCTTTCTTT.

The chain is built from TRBV2 and TRBJ2-2, with D perhaps matching TRBD2 (5 bases). Between the trimmed V and J ends, which lost 3 bases and 7 bases, there was a span of 9 bases. The CDR3 is 13 amino acids. Per germline, CDR1 SNHLY and CDR2 FYNNEI. The DNA of the CDR3 is TGTGCCAGCAGTGAGTGGGAGAGCGGGGAGCTGTTTTTT. Residues: CASSEWESGELFF. Complete variable domain (other parts from reference TRBV2 and TRBJ2-2): EPEVTQTPSHQVTQMGQEVILRCVPISNHLYFYWYRQILGQKVEFLVSFYNNEISEKSEIFDDQFSVERPDGSNFTLKIRSTKLEDSAMYFCASSEWESGELFFGEGSRLTVL.

This clonotype was observed a few times. The chain combines TRBV19 with TRBJ1-5, with D uncertain. Looked up from germline, CDR1 is LNHDA and CDR2 is SQIVND (reference sequence). CDR3 length: 11 residues. Trimming took off 3 bases at V and 12 bases at J, with 9 bases between the two ends. The CDR3: CASSMVGSQHF. The CDR3 DNA sequence: TGTGCCAGTAGTATGGTAGGGAGCCAGCATTTT.

This sequence joins TRBV2 and TRBJ1-4, with D possibly being TRBD1 (6 bases). The CDR3 totals 12 residues. Trimming cost V 2 bases and J 10 bases, with 8 bases left between them. The germline gives CDR1 SNHLY, CDR2 FYNNEI. The CDR3 DNA reads TGTGCCAGCAGTGAAACAGGGTTAAAACTGTTTTTT. It encodes CASSETGLKLFF.

The V and J genes are TRBV20-1 and TRBJ2-7; 9 positions agree with TRBD1. Germline V lookup: CDR1 DFQATT, CDR2 SNEGSKA (reference sequence). Germline trimming cut 5 bases from V and 4 bases from J; bases unmatched to any gene: 6. CDR3 length equals 13 residues. The DNA for the CDR3 is TGCAGTGCTGAGGACAGGGGTGGGTACGAGCAGTACTTC. This translates into CSAEDRGGYEQYF.

V gene TRBV11-2 combines with J gene TRBJ2-1; perhaps TRBD2 as D (6 bases). Looked up from germline, CDR1 is SGHAT and CDR2 is FQNNGV. The V and J ends lost 3 bases and 7 bases respectively, with 13 bases between them. This CDR3 has 14 residues. This chain's CDR3 is CASSFGTLGNEQFF. CDR3 DNA sequence: TGTGCCAGCAGCTTCGGGACTCTAGGTAATGAGCAGTTCTTC.

V usage is TRBV7-3 and J usage is TRBJ2-7; D is perhaps TRBD1 or TRBD2 (5 bases each). Between the trimmed V and J ends, which lost 0 bases and 3 bases, there was a span of 12 bases. From germline, CDR1 is SGHTA and CDR2 FQGTGA. The CDR3 loop spans 15 amino acids. CDR3: CASSLTPGPLYEQYF. The CDR3 nucleotides read TGTGCCAGCAGCTTAACCCCGGGACCCCTCTACGAGCAGTACTTC.